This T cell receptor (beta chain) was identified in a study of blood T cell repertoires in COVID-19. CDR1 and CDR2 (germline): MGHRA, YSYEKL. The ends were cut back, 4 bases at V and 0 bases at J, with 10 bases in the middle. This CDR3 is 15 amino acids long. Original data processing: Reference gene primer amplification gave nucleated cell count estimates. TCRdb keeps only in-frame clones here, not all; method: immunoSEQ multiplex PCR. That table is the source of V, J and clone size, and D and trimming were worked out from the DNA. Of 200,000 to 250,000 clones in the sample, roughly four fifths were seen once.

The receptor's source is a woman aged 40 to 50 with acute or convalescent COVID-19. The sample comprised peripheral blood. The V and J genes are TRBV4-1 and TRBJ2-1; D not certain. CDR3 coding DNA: TGCGCCAGCAGCCCCGTTTCGAGCTCCTACAATGAGCAGTTCTTC. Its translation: CASSPVSSSYNEQFF.